This is a list of T cell receptor beta chains from one sample in a study of blood T cell repertoires in COVID-19. Produced via immunoSEQ multiplex PCR; TCRdb's table is partial and in-frame only. This sample yields fewer than 300,000 clones, of which 85% are seen a single time; approximately 5% belongs to the top ten. Sequenced: peripheral blood. The source of these receptors is a man aged 45-65 years with active or convalescent COVID-19. Both conserved end residues are part of each CDR3. Fields, in order: D gene, V gene, J gene, clone size, CDR3 DNA, CDR3 protein. D genes are given only for firm matches. Rows may omit the clone size; those that give it use once, few, many or a size class.

-	TRBV3-1/TRBV3-2	TRBJ2-2	-	TGTGCCAGCAGCCAACAGGGAACCGGGGAGCTGTTTTTT	CASSQQGTGELFF
-	TRBV7-2	TRBJ2-1	-	TGTGCCAGCAGCTCCAAATTCGGCGGCTACAATGAGCAGTTCTTC	CASSSKFGGYNEQFF
-	TRBV7-2	TRBJ2-3	-	TGTGCCAGCAAACTCGGGTTCAGCACAGATACGCAGTATTTT	CASKLGFSTDTQYF
-	TRBV12-5	TRBJ2-3	-	TGTGCTAGTGCCTCACGGAGTTGGGGGCACACAGATACGCAGTATTTT	CASASRSWGHTDTQYF
TRBD2	TRBV28	TRBJ2-2	-	TGTGCCAGCAGTTTGTCCGGGGGGGACACCGGGGAGCTGTTTTTT	CASSLSGGDTGELFF
-	TRBV28	TRBJ1-5	-	TGTGCCAGCTGGGAGCGATATAGCAATCAGCCCCAGCATTTT	CASWERYSNQPQHF
TRBD2	TRBV6-1	TRBJ2-7	-	TGTGCCAGCAGTGAAGCTCGGCTAGCGGGAGATTTAGCATACGAGCAGTACTTC	CASSEARLAGDLAYEQYF
-	TRBV6-2/TRBV6-3	TRBJ1-5	-	TGTGCCAGCAGTTCCCCCGGGCCCCAGCATTTT	CASSSPGPQHF
-	TRBV5-5	TRBJ2-7	once	TGTGCCAGCAGCTTGGACAGGCCCTACGAGCAGTACTTC	CASSLDRPYEQYF
TRBD1	TRBV7-9	TRBJ1-4	-	TGTGCCAGCAGCTCCACAGGGGTTTACGGTGAAAAACTGTTTTTT	CASSSTGVYGEKLFF
TRBD1	TRBV18	TRBJ1-2	-	TGTGCCAGCTCACCTCGACAGGGAAGCCTATTAGGCTACACCTTC	CASSPRQGSLLGYTF
TRBD1	TRBV30	TRBJ1-1	-	TGTGCCTTTAGGGGGCAGGACACTGAAGCTTTCTTT	CAFRGQDTEAFF
-	TRBV27	TRBJ1-4	once	TGTGCCAGCAGTGGAGGGCGGACTAATGAAAAACTGTTTTTT	CASSGGRTNEKLFF
-	TRBV7-9	TRBJ2-2	-	TGTGCCAGCAGCTTATCTGCGGTGAACACCGGGGAGCTGTTTTTT	CASSLSAVNTGELFF
-	TRBV20-1	TRBJ2-7	few	TGCAGTGCTAGATCCGGTCACGAGCAGTACTTC	CSARSGHEQYF
-	TRBV21-1	TRBJ1-1	-	TGTGCCAGCAGCGCCCGACAGGGGAGGAACACTGAAGCTTTCTTT	CASSARQGRNTEAFF
TRBD1	TRBV12-3/TRBV12-4	TRBJ2-2	few	TGTGCCAGCAGCGCACGACAGGGCGGGGAGCTGTTTTTT	CASSARQGGELFF
TRBD1	TRBV29-1	TRBJ1-2	-	TGCAGCGGGACAGGGGGCGAAATTGGCTACACCTTC	CSGTGGEIGYTF
TRBD2	TRBV4-1	TRBJ2-5	-	TGCGCCAGCAGCCAAGTCGGAAACGGGAGGGGCCAAGAGACCCAGTACTTC	CASSQVGNGRGQETQYF
-	TRBV2	TRBJ1-2	-	TGTGCCAGCAAGGGGAGACAGGACCTCGTCTATGGCTACACCTTC	CASKGRQDLVYGYTF
TRBD2	TRBV30	TRBJ2-7	-	TGTGCCTGGAGTGCTAGCGGGAGAAACCACGAGCAGTACTTC	CAWSASGRNHEQYF
TRBD1	TRBV6-5	TRBJ2-7	-	TGTGCCAGCAGGGACAGGGGCGGCGAGCAGTACTTC	CASRDRGGEQYF
-	TRBV19	TRBJ1-2	-	TGTGCCAGTAGTAGGGGGCTGGGGCATGGCTACACCTTC	CASSRGLGHGYTF
-	TRBV4-1	TRBJ1-4	-	TGCGCCAGCAGCCCTATTTTCAGGGGAACTAATGAAAAACTGTTTTTT	CASSPIFRGTNEKLFF
TRBD1	TRBV5-6	TRBJ1-1	few	TGTGCCAGCAGCACAGGGGCCTCGGGCCTGAACACTGAAGCTTTCTTT	CASSTGASGLNTEAFF
-	TRBV5-4	TRBJ2-1	-	TGTGCCAGCAGCTTGGAGAGGAATGAGCAGTTCTTC	CASSLERNEQFF
-	TRBV7-3	TRBJ2-3	few	TGTGCCAGCAGCTCCGGACAGACGTTCGCAGATACGCAGTATTTT	CASSSGQTFADTQYF
TRBD2	TRBV11-2	TRBJ2-1	-	TGTGCCAGCAGCTTCGGACTAGCGGGAGGGCCGTTGTACAATGAGCAGTTCTTC	CASSFGLAGGPLYNEQFF
TRBD1	TRBV10-1	TRBJ2-2	-	TGCGCCAGCAGTGGGACAGGGGCCACCGGGGAGCTGTTTTTT	CASSGTGATGELFF
-	TRBV9	TRBJ2-7	once	TGTGCCAGCAGCCCCCGCCAGTTGGGACTTGACGAGCAGTACTTC	CASSPRQLGLDEQYF
TRBD1	TRBV29-1	TRBJ1-4	-	TGCAGCGTTGCGACAGGGACGTATGAAAAACTGTTTTTT	CSVATGTYEKLFF
TRBD2	TRBV14	TRBJ2-2	-	TGTGCCAGCAGACCCGGACTAGCGGGACGGACCGGGGAGCTGTTTTTT	CASRPGLAGRTGELFF
TRBD2	TRBV29-1	TRBJ2-7	-	TGCAGCGCCGCTCCCAGCGGGAGACATCTTTACGAGCAGTACTTC	CSAAPSGRHLYEQYF
TRBD1	TRBV19	TRBJ1-5	-	TGTGCCAGTAGTTTCCGCCCCCAGGGGGCCCTCAATCAGCCCCAGCATTTT	CASSFRPQGALNQPQHF
-	TRBV4-2	TRBJ1-5	-	TGTGCCAGCAGCCCTCAAGGGGGGGGTGGCCAGCCCCAGCATTTT	CASSPQGGGGQPQHF
TRBD1	TRBV2	TRBJ2-7	-	TGTGCCAGCAGTGAATACGGGACAGGTCCGTACGAGCAGTACTTC	CASSEYGTGPYEQYF
TRBD2	TRBV28	TRBJ2-3	-	TGTGCCAGCAGTCCAGGACTAGCGGGCACAGATACGCAGTATTTT	CASSPGLAGTDTQYF
TRBD1	TRBV29-1	TRBJ2-7	-	TGCAGCGTCCTGGGACAGGGGGGGGAGAGAAAGCAGTACTTC	CSVLGQGGERKQYF
-	TRBV12-5	TRBJ1-1	-	TGTGCTAGTGGTTGGGGAACAGGGACCCCTGAAGCTTTCTTT	CASGWGTGTPEAFF
TRBD1	TRBV19	TRBJ1-5	-	TGTGCCACCAAGGACAGGGGTGGACAGCCCCAGCATTTT	CATKDRGGQPQHF
-	TRBV20-1	TRBJ2-3	-	TGCAGTGCTAGTGGGCACACAGATACGCAGTATTTT	CSASGHTDTQYF
-	TRBV7-2	TRBJ2-3	-	TGTGCCAGCCGGATGGGACTCCAGGGCGCAGATACGCAGTATTTT	CASRMGLQGADTQYF
TRBD1	TRBV6-5	TRBJ1-5	-	TGTGCCAGCAGTTACAGGACAGGGGGCAATCAGCCCCAGCATTTT	CASSYRTGGNQPQHF
-	TRBV18	TRBJ1-5	-	TGTGCCAGCTCACCACGAGGGTCGAGCAATCAGCCCCAGCATTTT	CASSPRGSSNQPQHF
TRBD1	TRBV2	TRBJ2-1	-	TGTGCCACCATTCCGGGACAGGGAAGGGCTGAGCAGTTCTTC	CATIPGQGRAEQFF
TRBD2	TRBV2	TRBJ2-7	-	TGTGCCAGCAGTGATAGCGGGATATACGAGCAGTACTTC	CASSDSGIYEQYF